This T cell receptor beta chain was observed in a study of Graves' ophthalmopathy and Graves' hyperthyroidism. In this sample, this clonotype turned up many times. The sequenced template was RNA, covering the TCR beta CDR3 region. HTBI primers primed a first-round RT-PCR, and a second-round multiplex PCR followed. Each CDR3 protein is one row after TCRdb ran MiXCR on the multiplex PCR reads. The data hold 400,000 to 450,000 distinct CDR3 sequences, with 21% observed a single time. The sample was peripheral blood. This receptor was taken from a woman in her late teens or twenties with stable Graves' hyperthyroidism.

The CDR3 DNA follows: TGTGCCAGCAGTTACTCTAAGACCGGGACGGGTAACTATGGCTACACCTTC. Encoded protein: CASSYSKTGTGNYGYTF. The J gene is TRBJ1-2, the V gene TRBV6-5, with D possibly matching TRBD1 (5 bases). Between the trimmed V and J ends, which lost 0 bases and 1 base, there was a span of 15 bases. The CDR3 is made up of 17 amino acids. The germline CDR1 and CDR2 sequences are MNHEY and SVGAGI.